Listed here is a single T cell receptor beta chain. Its antigen remains unknown. This specimen belongs to a study of T cells after yellow fever vaccination. Template-switching 5'RACE yielded the TCR cDNA; a universal primer site and UMIs were added in the process. TCRdb reprocessed the 5' RACE reads via MiXCR and lists one record per CDR3 protein. The sample has 510,000 or so distinct CDR3 sequences, over 15% seen once. The study's findings and limits: Most primary-vaccination clones reappeared after the booster (approximately 95% CD4, 85% to 90% CD8).

This specimen consisted of PBMCs, obtained 15 days after the yellow fever booster vaccination. The TCR comes from a man aged 30 to 39 who received the YFV17D yellow fever vaccine.

The CDR3 DNA follows: TGTGCCAGCAGCTTAGTCCCAGATCTCAATGAGCAGTTCTTC. Translated: CASSLVPDLNEQFF. The rearrangement uses TRBV7-8 and TRBJ2-1; D remains unclear. Germline assignment: CDR1 SGHVS and CDR2 FQNEAQ. V was pared by 1 base and J by 6 bases, with 10 bases between. The CDR3 has 14 residues.